A selection of T cell receptor beta chains follows, all from one sample in a study of post-analysis software for immune sequencing data. TCRdb re-analysed the PCR reads in MiXCR, keeping a single row per CDR3 protein. This table holds fewer than 850,000 distinct CDR3 sequences, just under 30% found once. The specimen sequenced was blood. Source of these receptors: a girl under 18 with multiple sclerosis. Both conserved end residues are part of each CDR3. A D gene is named only where the DNA matches it firmly.

J | length | V | D | CDR3
TRBJ2-7 | 14 | TRBV20-1 | . | CSANGMQGIREQYF
TRBJ1-1 | 18 | TRBV9 | . | CASGPRPGHDGISNEAFF
TRBJ2-1 | 15 | TRBV29-1 | . | CSSRPGFGSYNERFF
TRBJ1-2 | 14 | TRBV7-2 | . | CASSSVNRDYGYTF
TRBJ2-1 | 16 | TRBV7-2 | TRBD2 | CASSLGGGQTFNEQFF
TRBJ2-7 | 13 | TRBV5-1 | . | CASSPASLYEQYF
TRBJ2-3 | 17 | TRBV5-1 | TRBD2 | CASSLGGGGTSTDTQYF
TRBJ2-1 | 13 | TRBV29-1 | . | CSVEDGSGNEQFF
TRBJ1-1 | 14 | TRBV5-1 | . | CAGNSDTLNTEAFF
TRBJ2-3 | 14 | TRBV7-9 | . | CASSVGYETDTQYF
TRBJ1-2 | 14 | TRBV5-1 | TRBD1 | CASGERGQGDGYTF
TRBJ2-7 | 14 | TRBV7-8 | . | CASSLIAAAYEQYF
TRBJ2-5 | 12 | TRBV29-1 | . | CSARLVGETQYF
TRBJ2-7 | 16 | TRBV6-5 | . | CASSRATGHAANEQYF
TRBJ2-4 | 13 | TRBV6-5 | . | CASRTAGMHIQYF
TRBJ2-7 | 15 | TRBV20-1 | . | CSAPELAVLPYEQYF
TRBJ2-3 | 16 | TRBV4-2 | . | CASSTQAGPNTDTQYF
TRBJ2-5 | 14 | TRBV9 | . | CASSTEWGKETQYF
TRBJ2-4 | 15 | TRBV5-1 | TRBD1 | CASSLGQGRTNIQYF
TRBJ2-1 | 16 | TRBV9 | TRBD2 | CASNSLTSGRVYEQFF
TRBJ1-2 | 12 | TRBV20-1 | . | CSATGGERRYTF
TRBJ2-3 | 13 | TRBV29-1 | . | CSVEGRFTDTQYF
TRBJ2-3 | 19 | TRBV20-1 | TRBD2 | CSARETSVVRPAHTDTQYF
TRBJ2-4 | 18 | TRBV10-3 | TRBD2 | CAISERTSGGLAKNIQYF
TRBJ2-1 | 14 | TRBV28 | TRBD2 | CASSRLAEINEQFF
TRBJ2-3 | 16 | TRBV9 | TRBD2 | CASSVATAGGTDTQYF
TRBJ1-5 | 14 | TRBV15 | . | CATSRDPVGEAQHF
TRBJ2-7 | 15 | TRBV15 | . | CATSRDRSSLYEQYF
TRBJ1-6 | 15 | TRBV6-1 | . | CASSEVGGLNSPLHF
TRBJ2-3 | 14 | TRBV29-1 | TRBD1 | CSVGTGVNTDTQYF
. | 16 | TRBV14 | TRBD1 | CASSPRSGDRHLEQYF
TRBJ2-7 | 14 | TRBV20-1 | TRBD1 | CSAVQDRVPYEQYF
TRBJ2-5 | 12 | TRBV7-2 | . | CASSPTGPIRYF
TRBJ2-1 | 15 | TRBV11-2 | . | CASSFLASSYNEQFF
TRBJ1-1 | 15 | TRBV7-2 | . | CASSSSPGRGAEAFF
TRBJ2-1 | 15 | TRBV27 | TRBD1 | CAGRKGGQGVNEQFF
TRBJ2-7 | 15 | TRBV28 | . | CASSSIRGPHLGSYF
. | 15 | TRBV20-1 | . | CSASPPSGAAYEQYF
TRBJ2-7 | 15 | TRBV6-5 | TRBD1 | CATTRIRDRVYEQYF
TRBJ1-5 | 14 | TRBV12-3/TRBV12-4 | . | CASSLLAGNQPQHF
TRBJ2-1 | 15 | TRBV7-9 | TRBD2 | CASSTRLAGEETQFF
TRBJ1-1 | 14 | TRBV7-2 | . | CASSLLPGNTEAFF
TRBJ2-6 | 18 | TRBV20-1 | TRBD1 | CSAMLPGQGYSGANVLTF
TRBJ2-5 | 12 | TRBV12-3/TRBV12-4 | . | CASSFSSETQYF
TRBJ2-7 | 15 | TRBV6-1 | TRBD2 | CASSDRTSGVNEQYF
TRBJ1-2 | 13 | TRBV20-1 | . | CSLQKRDDHGYTF
TRBJ1-1 | 14 | TRBV7-2 | . | CASSALVTDTEAFF
TRBJ2-7 | 14 | TRBV15 | . | CATSRDTRGGEQYF
TRBJ1-1 | 15 | TRBV7-2 | . | CASSPWGTMNTEAFF
TRBJ1-1 | 15 | TRBV6-5 | TRBD1 | CASSGIQGGNTEAFF
TRBJ2-1 | 16 | TRBV12-3/TRBV12-4 | TRBD1 | CASSLRGTGVSNEQFF
TRBJ1-5 | 13 | TRBV7-2 | . | CASSSRMGQPQHF
TRBJ2-7 | 12 | TRBV20-1 | . | CSASDSSYEQYF
TRBJ1-5 | 16 | TRBV18 | TRBD1 | CASSPIGTAINQPQHF